The 12 T cell receptor beta chains below all came from one sample that was sequenced in a study of blood T cell repertoires in COVID-19. Only in-frame clones appear in the TCRdb table, and some are missing; sequencing was by immunoSEQ multiplex PCR. The data hold approximately 190,000 clones, with just over 85% observed a single time. The sequencing sample was made of peripheral blood. The receptor set was obtained from a man aged 80 or over with acute or convalescent COVID-19.

V is TRBV18 and J is TRBJ2-2; D perhaps matches TRBD1 (6 bases). Germline CDR1 KGHSH, CDR2 LQKENI. The CDR3 runs to 16 residues. V lost 3 bases and J lost 6, with 17 bases in between. CDR3 coding DNA: TGTGCCAGCTCACCCTCCGGGACCCGGACAGCCGGGGAGCTGTTTTTT. This translates into CASSPSGTRTAGELFF.

The V call is TRBV18, the J call TRBJ2-7; the match to TRBD1 covers 11 bases. The CDR3 is 15 amino acids. Germline values: CDR1 KGHSH, CDR2 LQKENI. The V segment lost 3 bases and the J segment 5 bases; nucleotides outside the gene matches: 6. CDR3 residues: CASSPGTGGTDEQYF. CDR3 sequence (DNA): TGTGCCAGCTCACCGGGGACAGGGGGGACCGACGAGCAGTACTTC. The full variable domain, its missing parts supplied by reference TRBV18 and TRBJ2-7, is NAGVMQNPRHLVRRRGQEARLRCSPMKGHSHVYWYRQLPEEGLKFMVYLQKENIIDESGMPKERFSAEFPKEGPSILRIQQVVRGDSAAYFCASSPGTGGTDEQYFGPGTRLTVT.

CDR3 residues: CASGRGPQPQHF. As DNA, the CDR3 is TGTGCCAGCGGCAGGGGTCCCCAGCCCCAGCATTTT. J is TRBJ1-5 and V is TRBV12-3 or TRBV12-4; tentative D call: TRBD1 (6 bases). This CDR3 has 12 residues. The V and J ends lost 8 bases and 7 bases respectively, with 12 bases between them.

The CDR3 is CASSQGTSGSEQYF. The CDR3 coding sequence is TGTGCCAGCAGCCAAGGGACTAGCGGGAGCGAGCAGTACTTC. The chain recombines TRBV3-1 (or the pseudogene TRBV3-2) with TRBJ2-7; 13 nucleotides align to TRBD2. V lost 1 base and J lost 6; bases outside the gene matches: 0. The CDR3 is 14 amino acids. CDR1 and CDR2 from the germline V gene are LGHDT and YNNKEL (reference sequence).

The rearrangement uses TRBV5-4 and TRBJ1-5; possibly TRBD1 for D (5 bases). The germline V gene encodes CDR1 SGHNT and CDR2 YYREEE (reference sequence). Trimming stripped 4 bases from V and 0 bases from J, with 17 bases between. The CDR3 spans 17 residues. CDR3 residues: CASSGGGGSVSNQPQHF. CDR3 nucleotides: TGTGCCAGCAGCGGGGGAGGAGGCAGTGTTAGCAATCAGCCCCAGCATTTT.

The genes are TRBV6-2 or TRBV6-3 and TRBJ2-7; TRBD2 agrees at 10 bases. Germline values: CDR1 MNHEY, CDR2 SVGEGT. V shed 2 bases and J 5 bases; nucleotides not matched to a gene: 3. The CDR3 extends over 14 amino acids. The CDR3 loop is CASSYAGTSDEQYV. The CDR3 nucleotides are TGTGCCAGCAGTTACGCCGGGACTAGCGACGAGCAGTACGTC.

The gene calls are TRBV6-1 and TRBJ2-7; TRBD2 might be the D (6 bases). Per germline, CDR1 MNHNS and CDR2 SASEGT. Trimming cost V 4 bases and J 0 bases, with 16 bases left between them. This CDR3 is built from 16 residues. The CDR3 sequence: CASSAAPSAVSYEQYF. DNA for the CDR3: TGTGCCAGCAGTGCAGCCCCTAGCGCCGTCTCCTACGAGCAGTACTTC.

The chain uses TRBV5-1 and TRBJ1-2; 8 bases are a match to TRBD1. J gave up 3 bases and V 4 bases, and 5 bases lay outside the gene matches. Per germline, CDR1 SGHRS and CDR2 YFSETQ. This CDR3 has 14 amino acids. The CDR3 region is CASSPQGGDYGYTF. CDR3 bases: TGCGCCAGCAGCCCACAGGGGGGGGACTATGGCTACACCTTC.

The V and J genes are TRBV3-1 (or the pseudogene TRBV3-2) and TRBJ2-5; the D gene is possibly TRBD1 (5 bases). This CDR3 spans 16 amino acids. V lost 1 base and J 2 bases, leaving 14 bases between the germline ends. Germline values: CDR1 LGHDT, CDR2 YNNKEL (reference sequence). DNA of the CDR3: TGTGCCAGCAGCCAAGGTTTTCTAGGGGCTCAAGAGACCCAGTACTTC. Its translation: CASSQGFLGAQETQYF.

The CDR3 coding sequence is TGTGCCAGCAGTTACGCGGGTGCGAGGGAAGAGACCCAGTACTTC. Its translation: CASSYAGAREETQYF. The V gene is TRBV6-5, the J gene TRBJ2-5; D possibly corresponds to TRBD2 (5 bases). The CDR3 totals 15 residues. The V and J ends lost 2 bases and 3 bases respectively, with 13 bases between them. Germline loops: CDR1 MNHEY, CDR2 SVGAGI.

This clone was recorded once. The chain is built from TRBV27 and TRBJ2-3; D might be TRBD2 (6 bases). The CDR3 totals 14 residues. The ends were cut back, 4 bases at V and 3 bases at J, with 11 bases in the middle. Germline V gives CDR1 MNHEY, CDR2 SMNVEV (reference sequence). The CDR3 sequence is CASSWGVGTDTQYF. DNA of the CDR3: TGTGCCAGCAGTTGGGGGGTCGGAACAGATACGCAGTATTTT.

The sample holds a few counts of this clone. This CDR3 is CASSSYLDRGRYNEQFF. DNA of the CDR3: TGTGCCAGCAGCTCCTACCTCGACAGGGGGCGTTACAATGAGCAGTTCTTC. The chain couples TRBV7-3 to TRBJ2-1; 10 bases map to TRBD1. Per germline, CDR1 SGHTA and CDR2 FQGTGA. The CDR3 covers 17 residues. V was clipped by 4 bases and J by 4 bases; unmatched bases: 10.